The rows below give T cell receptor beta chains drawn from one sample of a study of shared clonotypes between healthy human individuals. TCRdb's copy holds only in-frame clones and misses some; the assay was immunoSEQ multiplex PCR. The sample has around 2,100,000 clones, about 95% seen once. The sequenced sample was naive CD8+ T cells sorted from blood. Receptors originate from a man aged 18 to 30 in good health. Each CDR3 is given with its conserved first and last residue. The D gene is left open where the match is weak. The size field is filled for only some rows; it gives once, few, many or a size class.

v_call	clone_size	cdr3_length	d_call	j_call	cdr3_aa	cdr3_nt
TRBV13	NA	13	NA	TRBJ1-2	CASSLDRNYGYTF	TGTGCCAGCAGCTTAGACAGGAACTATGGCTACACCTTC
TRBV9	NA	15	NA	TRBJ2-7	CASSVGADASYEQYF	TGTGCCAGCAGCGTAGGGGCTGATGCATCCTACGAGCAGTACTTC
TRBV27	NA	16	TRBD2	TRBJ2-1	CASTDGTSGGYNEQFF	TGTGCCAGCACTGATGGGACTAGCGGGGGATACAATGAGCAGTTCTTC
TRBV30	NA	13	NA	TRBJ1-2	CAWSDEASYGYTF	TGTGCCTGGAGCGACGAGGCAAGCTATGGCTACACCTTC
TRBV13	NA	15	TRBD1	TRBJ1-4	CASSFRDRLNEKLFF	TGTGCCAGCAGCTTTCGGGACAGGTTAAATGAAAAACTGTTTTTT
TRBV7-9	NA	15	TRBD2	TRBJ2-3	CASSPTLAGGDTQYF	TGTGCCAGCAGCCCGACTCTAGCGGGGGGAGATACGCAGTATTTT
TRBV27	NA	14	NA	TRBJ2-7	CASSLATGVDEQYF	TGTGCCAGCAGTTTGGCAACAGGCGTCGACGAGCAGTACTTC
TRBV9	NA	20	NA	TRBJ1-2	CASSVGVQGPSAEANYGYTF	TGTGCCAGCAGCGTAGGGGTACAGGGTCCCTCAGCCGAAGCTAACTATGGCTACACCTTC
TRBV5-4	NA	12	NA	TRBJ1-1	CASSGQRPEAFF	TGTGCCAGCAGCGGACAGCGGCCTGAAGCTTTCTTT
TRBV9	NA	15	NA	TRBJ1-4	CASSPGLITNEKLFF	TGTGCCAGCAGCCCCGGACTCATCACTAATGAAAAACTGTTTTTT
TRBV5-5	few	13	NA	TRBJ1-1	CASSWTVNTEAFF	TGTGCCAGCAGTTGGACGGTGAACACTGAAGCTTTCTTT
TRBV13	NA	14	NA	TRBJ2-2	CASGDGANTGELFF	TGTGCCAGCGGGGACGGCGCGAACACCGGGGAGCTGTTTTTT
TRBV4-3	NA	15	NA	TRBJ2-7	CASSQELTESYEQYF	TGCGCCAGCAGCCAAGAACTGACAGAGTCCTACGAGCAGTACTTC
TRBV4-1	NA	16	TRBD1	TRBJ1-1	CASSRIRGEVNTEAFF	TGCGCCAGCAGCCGAATCAGGGGGGAGGTGAACACTGAAGCTTTCTTT
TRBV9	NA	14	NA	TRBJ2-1	CASGRAAPYNEQFF	TGTGCCAGCGGGCGGGCCGCACCTTACAATGAGCAGTTCTTC
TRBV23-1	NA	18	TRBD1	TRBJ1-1	CASSQWERQGRGDTEAFF	TGCGCCAGCAGTCAATGGGAGAGGCAAGGCAGGGGGGACACTGAAGCTTTCTTT
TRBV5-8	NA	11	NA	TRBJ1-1	CAGEGYTEAFF	TGTGCCGGGGAAGGGTACACTGAAGCTTTCTTT
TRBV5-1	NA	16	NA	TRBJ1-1	CASSLGYDRGNTEAFF	TGCGCCAGCAGCTTGGGGTATGACAGAGGGAACACTGAAGCTTTCTTT